The 8 T cell receptor beta chains listed next were all sequenced from one sample in a study of cytomegalovirus exposure and HLA in healthy donors (dated by TCRdb to about 2017). The method behind the library was the immunoSEQ multiplex PCR assay. For the multiplex PCR, a mixture combining 60 forward primers for TCR Vbeta segments and 13 reverse primers for TCR Jbeta segments was used. The table comes from immuneACCESS by way of TCRdb, which keeps in-frame sequences with V and J called. Part of the clones is missing from these tables; in studies checked, under half for an unresolved V gene and the rest for unknown reasons. The sample profile shows 130,000 to 150,000 clones; about 80% of them were found once. The ten top clones hold more than 9.5% of the sample. Source material: PBMCs. The source is a woman between 55 and 75 years old in good health and CMV-seropositive.

The chain is built from TRBV28 and TRBJ2-5; no clear D. With the DNA end fitting TRBJ2-7 better, the J assignment may be wrong. This CDR3 region has 11 residues. The germline V gene has CDR1 MDHEN and CDR2 SYDVKM. CDR3 in DNA: TGTGCCAGCGGCCTAGTCCACGAGCAGTACTTC. This gives the protein CASGLVHEQYF.

The chain combines TRBV20-1 with TRBJ1-1; no clear D gene. Germline V gene lookup returns CDR1 DFQATT and CDR2 SNEGSKA (reference sequence). V was shortened by 4 bases and J by 4 bases, with 7 bases between the two germline ends. There are 11 residues in the CDR3. The CDR3 bases are TGCAGTGCTATATTGAGCACTGAAGCTTTCTTT. This codes for CSAILSTEAFF.

The rearrangement uses TRBV6-1 and TRBJ1-2; D unresolved. V was shortened by 1 base and J by 5 bases, with 8 bases between the two germline ends. Germline V gene lookup returns CDR1 MNHNS and CDR2 SASEGT. The CDR3 length is 13 residues. CDR3: CASSEGRGYGYTF. For the CDR3, the DNA is TGTGCCAGCAGTGAAGGTCGGGGTTATGGCTACACCTTC.

This clone was picked up one time. The genes are TRBV7-3 and TRBJ2-3; 12 nucleotides agree with TRBD2. The CDR3 runs 16 residues. CDR1 is SGHTA, CDR2 FQGTGA, per germline. V trimming: 4 bases; J trimming: 3 bases; junction bases outside the gene matches: 5. This chain's CDR3 is CASSSSGLAGTDTQYF. CDR3 DNA: TGTGCCAGCAGCTCCTCCGGACTAGCGGGGACAGATACGCAGTATTTT. Using reference TRBV7-3 and TRBJ2-3 for the parts outside the CDR3, the full variable domain is GAGVSQTPSNKVTEKGKYVELRCDPISGHTALYWYRQSLGQGPEFLIYFQGTGAADDSGLPNDRFFAVRPEGSVSTLKIQRTERGDSAVYLCASSSSGLAGTDTQYFGPGTRLTVL.

The table lists this clone with a count of one. The genes are TRBV4-1 and TRBJ2-3; 7 bases line up with TRBD2. The germline CDR1 and CDR2 sequences are MGHRA and YSYEKL. The trim removed 2 bases at V and 6 bases at J, leaving 5 bases unmatched. CDR3 size: 14 residues. CDR3 protein: CASSQPRRGDTQYF. CDR3 nucleotides: TGCGCCAGCAGCCAACCTCGGCGGGGGGATACGCAGTATTTT.

V gene TRBV28 combines with J gene TRBJ1-2; D is perhaps TRBD1 (5 bases). This CDR3 has 14 amino acids. The germline V and J ends were trimmed by 1 base and 2 bases, with 8 bases remaining between them. CDR1 MDHEN and CDR2 SYDVKM come from the germline V gene. CDR3 residues: CASSLFQGNYGYTF. CDR3 coding DNA: TGTGCCAGCAGTTTATTTCAGGGCAACTATGGCTACACCTTC.

A remark on this clone: One end of the junction varies from germline; a read error may be responsible. Other DNA sequences from this sample encode an identical CDR3 as well. The chain uses TRBV30 and TRBJ2-7; possibly TRBD1 for D (6 bases). The V gene's germline CDR1 is GTSNPN and CDR2 SVGIG (reference sequence). This CDR3 region has 15 residues. DNA for the CDR3: TGTGCCTGGACCCGCCTCGGACAGATCTACTACGAACAGTACTTC. Amino acid sequence: CAWTRLGQIYYEQYF.

The V gene is TRBV7-2, the J gene TRBJ1-3; D is uncertain. Trimming removed 4 bases from V and 0 bases from J, with 13 bases in between. Germline values: CDR1 SGHTA, CDR2 FQGNSA. The CDR3 extends over 16 amino acids. CDR3 loop: CASSSRRLVSGNTIYF. The CDR3 DNA reads as TGTGCCAGCAGCTCTAGACGTCTTGTCTCTGGAAACACCATATATTTT.